This T cell receptor (beta chain) is drawn from a study of T cells expressing NK-cell markers. Study summary: Beta-chain profiling covered CD3+CD56+NKG2C+, CD3+CD56+NKG2C- and CD3+CD56-NKG2C+ sorted subsets.

From its re-call of the 5' RACE reads, TCRdb lists each CDR3 protein once, without DNA. This listing includes about 160,000 distinct CDR3 sequences. Comments on this clonotype: Its antigen remains unknown.

Study conclusions and caveats: Where a handful of donors were concerned, these clonotypes also led the CD3+CD56-NKG2C+ fraction. Roughly 6 donors showed dominant NKG2C+ clonotypes comprising about 1.0-8% of their CD8+ T cells.

The CDR3 spans 13 residues. Germline assignment: CDR1 SGHAT and CDR2 FQNNGV. Sequenced input: blood T cells: a sorted CD56 or NKG2C T cell subset, CD4+ or CD8+ T cells, or bulk PBMC T cells (not recorded which). V usage is TRBV11-2 and J usage is TRBJ1-2; TCRdb selects TRBD1, and the lack of DNA leaves this call unchecked. The receptor's source is a woman aged 18-69 years in good health. The CDR3 sequence is CASSHSGGYDYTF.